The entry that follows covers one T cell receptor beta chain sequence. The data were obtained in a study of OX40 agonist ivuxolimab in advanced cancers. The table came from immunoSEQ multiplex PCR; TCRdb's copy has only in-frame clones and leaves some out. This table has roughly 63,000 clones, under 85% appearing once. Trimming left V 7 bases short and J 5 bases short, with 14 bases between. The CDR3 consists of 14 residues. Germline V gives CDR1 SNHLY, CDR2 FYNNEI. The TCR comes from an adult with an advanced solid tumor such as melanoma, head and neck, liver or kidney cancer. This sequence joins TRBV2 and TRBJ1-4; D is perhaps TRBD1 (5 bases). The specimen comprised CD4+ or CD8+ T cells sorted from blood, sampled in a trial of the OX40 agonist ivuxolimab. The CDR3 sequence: CASNPGATNEKLFF. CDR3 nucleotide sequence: TGTGCCAGCAACCCCGGGGCGACAAATGAAAAACTGTTTTTT.